This T cell receptor (beta chain) was retrieved from a study of CD8 T cells in Susac syndrome. The CDR3 length is 13 residues. V was clipped by 2 bases and J by 7 bases, with 11 bases between them. Reverse transcription of roughly 0.45 to 1 ug RNA used random hexamers. Across 54 Vbeta and 13 Jbeta, immunoSEQ multiplex PCR amplified TCR beta CDR3. Via MiXCR, TCRdb re-called the immunoSEQ multiplex PCR reads, giving one row per CDR3 protein. There are about 210,000 distinct CDR3 sequences in the sample; 85% to 95% occur only once, and approximately 0.094% lies in the top ten. The T cells that were sequenced for TCR beta were CD8+ and CD4+ cells from blood.

The TCR originated in a human donor in good health. The J gene is TRBJ2-5, the V gene TRBV12-3 or TRBV12-4; the D gene is possibly TRBD1 (5 bases). Sequenced sample: CD4+ T cells from PBMCs. The CDR3 DNA is TGTGCCAGCAGTTTAAAGGGTAGGGGGACCCAGTACTTC. It is translated as CASSLKGRGTQYF.